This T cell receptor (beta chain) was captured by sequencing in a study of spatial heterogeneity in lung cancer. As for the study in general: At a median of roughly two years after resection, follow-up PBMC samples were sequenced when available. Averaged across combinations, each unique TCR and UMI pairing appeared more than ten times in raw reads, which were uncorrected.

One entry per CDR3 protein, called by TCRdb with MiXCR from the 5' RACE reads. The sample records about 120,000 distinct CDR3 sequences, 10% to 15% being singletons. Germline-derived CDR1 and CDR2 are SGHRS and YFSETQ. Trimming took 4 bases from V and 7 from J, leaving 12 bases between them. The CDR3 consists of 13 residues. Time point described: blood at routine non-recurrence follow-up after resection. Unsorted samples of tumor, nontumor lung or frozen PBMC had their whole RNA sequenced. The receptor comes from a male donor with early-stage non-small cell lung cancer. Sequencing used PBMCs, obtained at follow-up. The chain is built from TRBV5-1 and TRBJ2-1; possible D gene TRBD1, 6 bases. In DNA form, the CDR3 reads TGCGCCAGCAGCCTTGTAGGGGGAAATGAGCAGTTCTTC. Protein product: CASSLVGGNEQFF. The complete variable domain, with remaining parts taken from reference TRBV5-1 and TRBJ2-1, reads KAGVTQTPRYLIKTRGQQVTLSCSPISGHRSVSWYQQTPGQGLQFLFEYFSETQRNKGNFPGRFSGRQFSNSRSEMNVSTLELGDSALYLCASSLVGGNEQFFGPGTRLTVL.